One TCR beta chain is described in this entry. No antigen is known for it. Time point noted: persistent/refractory GD, antithyroid drugs over 5 years with positive TRAb. PBMCs were the source of the RNA used for TCR sequencing. HTBI primers from iRepertoire and Arm-PCR of CDR3 regions yielded the TCR beta libraries. TCRdb fed the multiplex PCR reads into MiXCR, producing one record per CDR3 protein. This sample has roughly 500,000 distinct CDR3 sequences, with roughly 21% found just once. V was trimmed by 0 bases and J by 6 bases, leaving 19 bases between them. Germline V gene data show CDR1 as SGHKS and CDR2 as YYEKEE (reference sequence). This CDR3 is 16 amino acids long. This record comes from a study of regulatory T cells in long-lasting Graves disease. Study-wide results and limits: Favoring TRBV28, TRBJ1-2 and TRBJ2-5 was a feature seen in persistent disease.

This sequence joins TRBV5-5 and TRBJ2-7, with TRBD2 as a possible D gene (5 bases). This sample comprised peripheral blood mononuclear cells (PBMCs), obtained when the disease was refractory, from a patient treated with antithyroid drugs. This sequence was found in a female donor with Graves disease. This CDR3 reads CASSLALSELVFEQYF. DNA for the CDR3: TGTGCCAGCAGCTTGGCCCTCTCGGAACTAGTTTTCGAGCAGTACTTC.